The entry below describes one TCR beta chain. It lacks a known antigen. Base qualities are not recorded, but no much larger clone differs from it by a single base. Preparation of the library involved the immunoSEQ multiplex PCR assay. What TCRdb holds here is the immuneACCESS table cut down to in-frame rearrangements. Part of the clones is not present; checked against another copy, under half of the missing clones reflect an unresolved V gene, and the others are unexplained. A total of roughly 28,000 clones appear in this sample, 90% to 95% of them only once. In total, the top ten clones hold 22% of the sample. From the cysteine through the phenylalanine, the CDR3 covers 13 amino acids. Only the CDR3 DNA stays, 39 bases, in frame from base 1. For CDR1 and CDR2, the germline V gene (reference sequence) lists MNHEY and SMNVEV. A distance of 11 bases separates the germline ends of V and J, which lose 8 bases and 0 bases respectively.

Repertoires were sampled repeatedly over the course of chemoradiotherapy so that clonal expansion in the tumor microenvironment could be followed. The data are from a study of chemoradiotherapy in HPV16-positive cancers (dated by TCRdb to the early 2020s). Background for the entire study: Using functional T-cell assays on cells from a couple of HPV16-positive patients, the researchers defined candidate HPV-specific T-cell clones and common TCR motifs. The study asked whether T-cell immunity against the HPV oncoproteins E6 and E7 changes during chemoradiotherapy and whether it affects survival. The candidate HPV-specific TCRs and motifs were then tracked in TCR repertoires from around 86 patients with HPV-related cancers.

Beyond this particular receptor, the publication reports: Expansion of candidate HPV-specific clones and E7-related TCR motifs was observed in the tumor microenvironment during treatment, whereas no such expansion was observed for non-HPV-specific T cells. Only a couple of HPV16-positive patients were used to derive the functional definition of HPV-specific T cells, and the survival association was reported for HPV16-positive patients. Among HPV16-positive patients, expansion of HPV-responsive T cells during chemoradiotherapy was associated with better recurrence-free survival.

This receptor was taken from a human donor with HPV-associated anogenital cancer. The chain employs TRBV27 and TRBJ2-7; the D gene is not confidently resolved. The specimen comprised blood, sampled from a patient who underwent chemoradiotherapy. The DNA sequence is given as TGTGCCAGCTGGGTTGCATCCTCCTACGAGCAGTACTTC. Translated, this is CASWVASSYEQYF.